This entry is about one TCR beta chain. The sample is drawn from a study of cytotoxic CD8 clonotypes in ibrutinib-treated CLL. The repertoire was sequenced with immunoSEQ multiplex PCR; TCRdb's copy has only in-frame clones and lacks some. The sample has some 25,000 clones, around two thirds seen once. The CDR3 loop spans 12 amino acids. V gave up 2 bases and J gave up 6 bases, with 7 bases separating them. Germline assignment: CDR1 LNHDA and CDR2 SQIVND (reference sequence). This specimen consisted of PBMCs, obtained at disease progression, from a patient treated with ibrutinib. This TCR was recovered from a human donor with chronic lymphocytic leukemia. The rearrangement joins TRBV19 to TRBJ1-1; no clear D gene. CDR3 amino acids: CASSIRSAEAFF. The CDR3 DNA reads as TGTGCCAGTAGTATACGATCTGCTGAAGCTTTCTTT.